The text below deals with one TCR beta chain. The sample originates from a study of Ad26.COV2.S vaccination and SARS-CoV-2 variants. With V trimmed by 6 bases and J by 5 bases, 13 bases remained unmatched. The CDR3 length is 15 residues. The germline gives CDR1 MNHEY, CDR2 SVGAGI. Produced via immunoSEQ multiplex PCR; TCRdb's table is partial and in-frame only. The sample consists of about 180,000 clones, approximately 88% of them appearing once. The sample in question was peripheral blood, obtained after recovery from COVID-19. The genes are TRBV6-5 and TRBJ2-7; the match to TRBD1 covers 7 bases. The receptor's source is a human donor who had recovered from COVID-19. This CDR3 reads CASSDWDSHWDEQYF. The DNA for the CDR3 is TGTGCCAGCAGCGACTGGGACAGCCATTGGGACGAGCAGTACTTC.